The entry below describes one TCR beta chain. Its specificity is unknown. The data originate from a study of somatic mutations in cytotoxic T cells in rheumatoid arthritis. Points from the study as a whole: Antigens bound by the expanded CD8+ clones were not identified. For patients with rheumatoid arthritis, CD8+ clonality went up with age, while healthy controls showed no such change.

Assay: immunoSEQ multiplex PCR; the TCRdb copy retains only in-frame clones and omits some. This repertoire shows about 20,000 clones, roughly 86% found once; its top ten account for approximately 17%. The healthy control blood donors were around 60% female, with median age 56 years (range 21-70). Flow cytometry served to check the purity of CD4+ and CD8+ cells, which were isolated by positive magnetic bead selection. The sequencing sample was made of CD8+ T cells sorted from blood. This sequence originates from a woman between 45 and 60 years old in good health.

CDR3 DNA: TGTGCCAGCAGCTTAGGTTCGTCAGGGGGCGACGGCTACACCTTC. Translation gives CASSLGSSGGDGYTF. The V gene is TRBV7-8, the J gene TRBJ1-2; 8 bases are shared with TRBD1. CDR1 is SGHVS, CDR2 FQNEAQ, per germline. J was trimmed by 8 bases and V by 1 base; bases with no gene match: 9. The CDR3 is 15 residues long.